Listed below are T cell receptor beta chains from one sample, sequenced in a study of blood T cell repertoires in COVID-19. Only in-frame clones appear in the TCRdb table, and some are missing; sequencing was by immunoSEQ multiplex PCR. The sample lists 250,000 to 350,000 clones, roughly nine tenths occurring once. The sequenced sample consisted of peripheral blood. The receptor source for this set is a man younger than 35 with active or convalescent COVID-19. The CDR3 runs from the conserved cysteine through the conserved F or W. Fields, in order: clone size, D gene, J gene, V gene, CDR3 protein, CDR3 DNA. D genes are given only for firm matches. Clone size is shown for a subset of rows, as once, few, many or a class of expanded clone.

clone_size: -
d_call: TRBD2
j_call: TRBJ2-5
v_call: TRBV28
cdr3_aa: CASRYRTSGGQETQYF
cdr3_nt: TGTGCCAGCAGATATCGGACTAGCGGGGGTCAAGAGACCCAGTACTTC

clone_size: -
d_call: TRBD2
j_call: TRBJ2-7
v_call: TRBV27
cdr3_aa: CASSSTLAGGYEQYF
cdr3_nt: TGTGCCAGCAGTTCCACACTAGCGGGGGGCTACGAGCAGTACTTC

clone_size: -
d_call: -
j_call: TRBJ2-7
v_call: TRBV4-1
cdr3_aa: CASSQVETLGQYEQYF
cdr3_nt: TGCGCCAGCAGCCAAGTCGAGACATTGGGACAATACGAGCAGTACTTC

clone_size: once
d_call: -
j_call: TRBJ1-5
v_call: TRBV5-1
cdr3_aa: CASSLYPITGRGNNQPQHF
cdr3_nt: TGCGCCAGCAGTTTATACCCGATAACAGGGCGCGGAAACAATCAGCCCCAGCATTTT

clone_size: -
d_call: -
j_call: TRBJ1-6
v_call: TRBV11-2
cdr3_aa: CASSLRRGESPLHF
cdr3_nt: TGTGCCAGCAGCTTACGCAGGGGAGAATCACCCCTCCACTTT

clone_size: -
d_call: -
j_call: TRBJ1-4
v_call: TRBV6-1
cdr3_aa: CASSEFPGEKLFF
cdr3_nt: TGTGCCAGCAGTGAATTCCCGGGGGAAAAACTGTTTTTT

clone_size: -
d_call: -
j_call: TRBJ2-7
v_call: TRBV4-1
cdr3_aa: CASSQNQGEQYF
cdr3_nt: TGCGCCAGCAGCCAAAATCAGGGCGAGCAGTACTTC

clone_size: -
d_call: TRBD1
j_call: TRBJ2-1
v_call: TRBV10-3
cdr3_aa: CAIRSTGTVSYNEQFF
cdr3_nt: TGTGCCATTCGCTCGACCGGGACAGTGTCCTACAATGAGCAGTTCTTC

clone_size: -
d_call: TRBD2
j_call: TRBJ2-2
v_call: TRBV27
cdr3_aa: CASSLGAGLAAGRELFF
cdr3_nt: TGTGCCAGCAGTTTGGGCGCGGGACTAGCGGCTGGTAGGGAGCTGTTTTTT

clone_size: -
d_call: -
j_call: TRBJ1-2
v_call: TRBV4-1
cdr3_aa: CASSQDQPTGTIYGYTF
cdr3_nt: TGCGCCAGCAGCCAAGACCAACCAACAGGGACAATCTATGGCTACACCTTC

clone_size: few
d_call: -
j_call: TRBJ1-5
v_call: TRBV5-8
cdr3_aa: CASSLSGGRQPQHF
cdr3_nt: TGTGCCAGCAGCTTGTCGGGGGGCCGGCAGCCCCAGCATTTT

clone_size: once
d_call: TRBD1
j_call: TRBJ1-3
v_call: TRBV7-9
cdr3_aa: CASSSGQTSSGNTIYF
cdr3_nt: TGTGCCAGCAGCTCGGGACAGACGAGCTCTGGAAACACCATATATTTT

clone_size: -
d_call: -
j_call: TRBJ2-1
v_call: TRBV5-1
cdr3_aa: CASSFGGLRGGIHNEQFF
cdr3_nt: TGCGCCAGCAGCTTTGGAGGGCTGAGGGGCGGGATCCACAATGAGCAGTTCTTC

clone_size: -
d_call: TRBD1
j_call: TRBJ1-6
v_call: TRBV9
cdr3_aa: CASSVATGSSPLHF
cdr3_nt: TGTGCCAGCAGCGTGGCGACAGGGAGTTCACCCCTCCACTTT

clone_size: -
d_call: -
j_call: TRBJ2-1
v_call: TRBV3-1/TRBV3-2
cdr3_aa: CASRQGHEQFF
cdr3_nt: TGTGCCAGCAGACAAGGACACGAGCAGTTCTTC

clone_size: -
d_call: -
j_call: TRBJ1-2
v_call: TRBV21-1
cdr3_aa: CASSPRDRDFGYGYTF
cdr3_nt: TGTGCCAGCAGCCCCCGGGACAGGGACTTCGGCTATGGCTACACCTTC